The 2 T cell receptor beta chains in this list originate from one sample, sequenced in a study of cytomegalovirus exposure and HLA in healthy donors. PCR was performed using 60 Vbeta and 13 Jbeta primers. TCRdb's table, derived via immunoSEQ multiplex PCR, lists solely in-frame clones and lacks some. The sample has 200,000 or so clones; approximately 80% are singletons. The sample was PBMCs. These receptors all stem from a male donor in good health and CMV-seronegative.

The genes are TRBV9 and TRBJ1-1, with unresolved D. Between the trimmed V and J ends, which lost 0 bases and 0 bases, there was a span of 9 bases. The CDR3 extends over 15 amino acids. Germline lookup yields CDR1 SGDLS and CDR2 YYNGEE. This CDR3 reads CASSVGGQMNTEAFF. CDR3 nucleotides: TGTGCCAGCAGCGTAGGCGGGCAGATGAACACTGAAGCTTTCTTT.

This clone was seen more than once but under ten times. The chain employs TRBV6-6 and TRBJ1-3; no clear D gene. In germline, CDR1 is MNHNY, CDR2 SVGAGI (reference sequence). CDR3 length: 15 residues. V lost 5 bases and J lost 0, with 11 bases in between. The CDR3 here is CASSRPTFSGNTIYF. CDR3 sequence (DNA): TGTGCCAGCAGTCGGCCGACATTCTCTGGAAACACCATATATTTT.